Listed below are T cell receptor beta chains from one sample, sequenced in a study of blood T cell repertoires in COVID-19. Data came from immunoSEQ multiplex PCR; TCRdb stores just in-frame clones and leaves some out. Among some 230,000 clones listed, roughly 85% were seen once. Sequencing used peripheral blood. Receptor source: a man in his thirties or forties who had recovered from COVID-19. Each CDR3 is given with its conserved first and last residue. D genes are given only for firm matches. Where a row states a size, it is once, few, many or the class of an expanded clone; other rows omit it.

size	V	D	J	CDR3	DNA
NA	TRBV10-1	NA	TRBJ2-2	CASSRTLAGGELFF	TGCGCCAGCAGCCGGACACTCGCTGGGGGGGAGCTGTTTTTT
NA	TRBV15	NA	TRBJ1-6	CATSRDRGPNNSPLHF	TGTGCCACCAGCAGAGACAGGGGCCCCAATAATTCACCCCTCCACTTT
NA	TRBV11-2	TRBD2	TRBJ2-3	CASSLGNSGGPDTQYF	TGTGCCAGCAGCTTAGGTAATAGCGGGGGGCCAGATACGCAGTATTTT
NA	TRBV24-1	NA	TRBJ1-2	CATSDLGAGYTF	TGTGCCACCAGTGATTTGGGTGCGGGCTACACCTTC
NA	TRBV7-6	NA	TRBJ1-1	CASSNEWGVGTEAFF	TGTGCCAGCAGCAATGAGTGGGGGGTGGGGACTGAAGCTTTCTTT
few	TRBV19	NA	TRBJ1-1	CASSINREPTTTTEAFF	TGTGCCAGTAGTATTAATAGGGAGCCGACCACCACGACTGAAGCTTTCTTT
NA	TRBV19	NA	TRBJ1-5	CASSMGGDHQPQHF	TGTGCCAGTAGTATGGGGGGGGACCATCAGCCCCAGCATTTT
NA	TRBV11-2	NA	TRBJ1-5	CASSKQQGQPQHF	TGTGCCAGCAGCAAACAGCAGGGACAGCCCCAGCATTTT
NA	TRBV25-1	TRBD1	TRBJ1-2	CASTETGTEGSGYTF	TGTGCCAGCACCGAGACAGGGACCGAGGGAAGTGGCTACACCTTC
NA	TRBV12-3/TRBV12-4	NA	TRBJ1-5	CASRQGIWQPQHF	TGTGCCAGCAGACAGGGTATCTGGCAGCCCCAGCATTTT
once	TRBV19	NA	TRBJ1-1	CASSIGPDSRMNTEAFF	TGTGCCAGTAGTATTGGCCCCGACAGCCGAATGAACACTGAAGCTTTCTTT
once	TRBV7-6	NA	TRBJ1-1	CASSANDIRGLRIAFF	TGTGCCAGCAGCGCAAACGACATCCGGGGACTTCGGATAGCTTTCTTT
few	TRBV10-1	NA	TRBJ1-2	CASSEGGNNYGYTF	TGCGCCAGCAGTGAGGGCGGGAATAACTATGGCTACACCTTC
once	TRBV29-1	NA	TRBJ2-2	CSVVRRGSMSGALFF	TGCAGCGTTGTAAGGCGGGGATCTATGTCTGGGGCGCTGTTTTTT
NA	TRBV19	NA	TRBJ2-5	CASGLRETQYF	TGTGCCAGCGGACTGCGAGAGACCCAGTACTTC
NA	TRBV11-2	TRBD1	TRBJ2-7	CASIDRVGYEQYF	TGTGCCAGCATCGACAGGGTAGGCTACGAGCAGTACTTC
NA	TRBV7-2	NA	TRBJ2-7	CASSLVTASYEQYF	TGTGCCAGCAGCTTAGTAACAGCCTCCTACGAGCAGTACTTC
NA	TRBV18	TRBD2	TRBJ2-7	CASSPRAGGEGEQYF	TGTGCCAGCTCACCTCGAGCGGGGGGAGAAGGCGAGCAGTACTTC
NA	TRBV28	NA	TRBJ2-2	CASSLARGTGELFF	TGTGCCAGCAGTTTGGCCAGGGGAACCGGGGAGCTGTTTTTT
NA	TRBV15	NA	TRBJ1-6	CATASHFGGLSNSPLHF	TGTGCCACCGCGTCCCACTTCGGGGGACTATCGAATTCACCCCTCCACTTT
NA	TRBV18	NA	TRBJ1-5	CASSPFGPDNEQPQHF	TGTGCCAGCTCACCGTTCGGCCCAGACAACGAACAGCCCCAGCATTTT
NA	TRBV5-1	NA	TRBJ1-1	CASSLQGSTEAFF	TGCGCCAGCAGCTTACAGGGAAGTACTGAAGCTTTCTTT
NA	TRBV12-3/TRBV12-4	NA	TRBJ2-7	CASSLRQAYEQYF	TGTGCCAGCAGTTTACGACAGGCCTACGAGCAGTACTTC
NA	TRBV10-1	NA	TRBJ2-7	CASSEGAGYEQYF	TGCGCCAGCAGTGAGGGCGCGGGATACGAGCAGTACTTC
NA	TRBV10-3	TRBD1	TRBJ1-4	CAISEWGTGDEKLFF	TGTGCCATCAGTGAGTGGGGGACAGGGGATGAAAAACTGTTTTTT
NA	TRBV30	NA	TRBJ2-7	CAGTGTRNYEQYF	TGTGCCGGTACCGGGACACGGAACTACGAGCAGTACTTC
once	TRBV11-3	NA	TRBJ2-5	CASSFFGETQYF	TGTGCCAGCAGCTTTTTCGGAGAGACCCAGTACTTC
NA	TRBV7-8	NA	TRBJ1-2	CASSLVSFNTFGYTF	TGTGCCAGCAGCTTAGTATCATTTAACACCTTCGGCTACACCTTC
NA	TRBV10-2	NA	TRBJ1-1	CASTPGRMNTEAFF	TGCGCCAGCACCCCAGGGCGGATGAACACTGAAGCTTTCTTT
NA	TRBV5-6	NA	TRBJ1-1	CASSLIFDRTTEAFF	TGTGCCAGCAGCTTGATTTTTGACAGGACCACTGAAGCTTTCTTT
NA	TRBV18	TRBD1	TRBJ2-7	CASSPDRGPYEQYF	TGTGCCAGCTCACCGGACAGGGGGCCGTACGAGCAGTACTTC
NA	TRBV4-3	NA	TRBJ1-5	CASSQGDYSNQPQHF	TGCGCCAGCAGCCAAGGAGATTATAGCAATCAGCCCCAGCATTTT
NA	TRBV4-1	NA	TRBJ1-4	CASSGNRGSNEKLFF	TGCGCCAGCAGCGGAAACAGAGGGTCTAATGAAAAACTGTTTTTT
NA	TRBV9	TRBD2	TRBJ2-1	CASSVAGLAGSYEQFF	TGTGCCAGCAGCGTTGCCGGACTAGCGGGGAGTTATGAGCAGTTCTTC
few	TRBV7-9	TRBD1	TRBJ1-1	CASSFRDRNISAFF	TGTGCCAGCAGCTTCCGGGACAGAAACATATCAGCTTTCTTT
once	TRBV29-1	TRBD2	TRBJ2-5	CSVEGGGGTQETQYF	TGCAGCGTTGAAGGTGGCGGGGGGACACAAGAGACCCAGTACTTC